A selection of T cell receptor beta chains follows, all from one sample in a study of blood T cell repertoires in COVID-19. Generated by immunoSEQ multiplex PCR, the TCRdb table keeps only in-frame clones and is missing some. The sample carries just under 150,000 clones, around 86% recorded once. Specimen: peripheral blood. These receptors were taken from a man between 45 and 60 years old who had recovered from COVID-19. Both conserved end residues are part of each CDR3. Fields, in order: J gene, V gene, clone size, D gene, CDR3 DNA, CDR3 protein. The D gene is left open where the match is weak. A clone size is listed for some rows: how often the clone was seen (once, few, many), or a class if it is expanded.

j_gene: TRBJ2-5; v_gene: TRBV3-1/TRBV3-2; abundance: NA; d_gene: NA; CDR3nt: TGTGCCAGCAGCCAAGAAGCGCCAGCCACCTACCAAGAGACCCAGTACTTC; CDR3aa: CASSQEAPATYQETQYF
j_gene: TRBJ1-2; v_gene: TRBV30; abundance: NA; d_gene: NA; CDR3nt: TGTGCCTGGAGTGGAGGCAGTTATGGCTACACCTTC; CDR3aa: CAWSGGSYGYTF
j_gene: TRBJ1-1; v_gene: TRBV5-1; abundance: NA; d_gene: TRBD1; CDR3nt: TGCGCCAGCAGCACTTTACCTACAGGGGCCAGAGGCACTGAAGCTTTCTTT; CDR3aa: CASSTLPTGARGTEAFF
j_gene: TRBJ2-3; v_gene: TRBV27; abundance: once; d_gene: TRBD2; CDR3nt: TGTGCCAGCAGTCTAGCGGGGAGCGGCACAGATACGCAGTATTTT; CDR3aa: CASSLAGSGTDTQYF
j_gene: TRBJ2-7; v_gene: TRBV6-1; abundance: NA; d_gene: NA; CDR3nt: TGTGCCAGCAGCGAAGGGGGAGTCGGGTACGAGCAGTACTTC; CDR3aa: CASSEGGVGYEQYF
j_gene: TRBJ2-7; v_gene: TRBV7-9; abundance: NA; d_gene: NA; CDR3nt: TGTGCCAGCAGCTTAATGATTTGGCAGGGGAACTACGAGCAGTACTTC; CDR3aa: CASSLMIWQGNYEQYF
j_gene: TRBJ1-1; v_gene: TRBV9; abundance: NA; d_gene: TRBD1; CDR3nt: TGTGCCAGCAGCCCCGGGACAGGGACCGGAGCTTTCTTT; CDR3aa: CASSPGTGTGAFF
j_gene: TRBJ2-1; v_gene: TRBV11-3; abundance: NA; d_gene: TRBD2; CDR3nt: TGTGCCAGCAGCCTTATAGCGGGGGGTTACAATGAGCAGTTCTTC; CDR3aa: CASSLIAGGYNEQFF
j_gene: TRBJ2-3; v_gene: TRBV7-2; abundance: NA; d_gene: TRBD1; CDR3nt: TGTGCCAGCCGCCGGGACAGCAGCACAGATACGCAGTATTTT; CDR3aa: CASRRDSSTDTQYF
j_gene: TRBJ2-1; v_gene: TRBV4-1; abundance: few; d_gene: TRBD2; CDR3nt: TGCGCCAGCAGCCAATCCAGCGGGGGGTTGAATGAGCAGTTCTTC; CDR3aa: CASSQSSGGLNEQFF
j_gene: TRBJ2-2; v_gene: TRBV11-3; abundance: NA; d_gene: NA; CDR3nt: TGTGCCAGCGGAGCCGCCGCGAACACCGGGGAGCTGTTTTTT; CDR3aa: CASGAAANTGELFF
j_gene: TRBJ2-7; v_gene: TRBV7-9; abundance: NA; d_gene: TRBD1; CDR3nt: TGTGCCAGCAGCTTACCACAGGGGTACGAGCAGTACTTC; CDR3aa: CASSLPQGYEQYF
j_gene: TRBJ2-7; v_gene: TRBV5-4; abundance: NA; d_gene: TRBD2; CDR3nt: TGTGCCAGCAGCCCCCGGGGGGGCGGCACCTACGAGCAGTACTTC; CDR3aa: CASSPRGGGTYEQYF
j_gene: TRBJ2-5; v_gene: TRBV7-2; abundance: NA; d_gene: NA; CDR3nt: TGTGCCAGCAGCCGCCTAGGGGACCAAGAGACCCAGTACTTC; CDR3aa: CASSRLGDQETQYF
j_gene: TRBJ2-7; v_gene: TRBV18; abundance: NA; d_gene: NA; CDR3nt: TGTGCCAGCTCACCGCCACAGGGGGGGGGAGAGCAGTACTTC; CDR3aa: CASSPPQGGGEQYF
j_gene: TRBJ1-2; v_gene: TRBV7-9; abundance: NA; d_gene: TRBD1; CDR3nt: TGTGCCAGCAGCTCACGGACAGGGGAGAACTATGGCTACACCTTC; CDR3aa: CASSSRTGENYGYTF
j_gene: TRBJ2-2; v_gene: TRBV6-8; abundance: NA; d_gene: TRBD1; CDR3nt: TGTGCCAGCAGTTACACTTGGACCCGGGACAGGGGATTCTCTCAGCCCAACACCGGGGAGCTGTTTTTT; CDR3aa: CASSYTWTRDRGFSQPNTGELFF
j_gene: TRBJ2-2; v_gene: TRBV4-1; abundance: NA; d_gene: TRBD1; CDR3nt: TGCGCCAGCAGCCAAGGACAGGGTCTAAGGGGGGAGCTGTTTTTT; CDR3aa: CASSQGQGLRGELFF
j_gene: TRBJ1-1; v_gene: TRBV5-4; abundance: NA; d_gene: NA; CDR3nt: TGTGCCAGCAGCTTGGAAGGGGTTGGCACTGAAGCTTTCTTT; CDR3aa: CASSLEGVGTEAFF
j_gene: TRBJ1-1; v_gene: TRBV6-4; abundance: NA; d_gene: TRBD1; CDR3nt: TGTGCCAGCAGTCAGGGGGCGATGAACACTGAAGCTTTCTTT; CDR3aa: CASSQGAMNTEAFF
j_gene: TRBJ1-6; v_gene: TRBV3-1/TRBV3-2; abundance: NA; d_gene: TRBD1; CDR3nt: TGTGCCAGCAGCCAAAGTCCACAGGGGGCCGGTTCACCCCTCCACTTT; CDR3aa: CASSQSPQGAGSPLHF
j_gene: TRBJ1-2; v_gene: TRBV11-2; abundance: NA; d_gene: TRBD1; CDR3nt: TGTGCCAGCAGCTTAAGCACAGGGGCGGGCTATGGCTACACCTTC; CDR3aa: CASSLSTGAGYGYTF
j_gene: TRBJ1-1; v_gene: TRBV28; abundance: NA; d_gene: NA; CDR3nt: TGTGCCAGCAGCCTCGAGCAGGCCAACACTGAAGCTTTCTTT; CDR3aa: CASSLEQANTEAFF
j_gene: TRBJ2-2; v_gene: TRBV28; abundance: NA; d_gene: NA; CDR3nt: TGTGCCAGCAGTTTTGAGAAACGGTCTCCGAACACCGGGGAGCTGTTTTTT; CDR3aa: CASSFEKRSPNTGELFF
j_gene: TRBJ1-2; v_gene: TRBV4-3; abundance: few; d_gene: NA; CDR3nt: TGCGCCAGCAGCCAAGGGTTGCAGACTCACTATGGCTACACCTTC; CDR3aa: CASSQGLQTHYGYTF
j_gene: TRBJ1-5; v_gene: TRBV6-2/TRBV6-3; abundance: NA; d_gene: NA; CDR3nt: TGTGCCAGCAGTTACGTCAGGGGCCCTAGCAATCAGCCCCAGCATTTT; CDR3aa: CASSYVRGPSNQPQHF
j_gene: TRBJ2-1; v_gene: TRBV7-2; abundance: NA; d_gene: TRBD1; CDR3nt: TGTGCCAGCAGCACAAGACAGGGCCTATCCTACAATGAGCAGTTCTTC; CDR3aa: CASSTRQGLSYNEQFF
j_gene: TRBJ1-1; v_gene: TRBV5-4; abundance: NA; d_gene: NA; CDR3nt: TGTGCCAGCAGCCTTCAGGGGACCACTGAAGCTTTCTTT; CDR3aa: CASSLQGTTEAFF
j_gene: TRBJ1-2; v_gene: TRBV30; abundance: NA; d_gene: NA; CDR3nt: TGTGCCTGGAGACAGGGCCTCCACTATGGCTACACCTTC; CDR3aa: CAWRQGLHYGYTF
j_gene: TRBJ2-5; v_gene: TRBV7-2; abundance: few; d_gene: NA; CDR3nt: TGTGCCAGCAGCTACGGACGAGGGGAGACCCAGTACTTC; CDR3aa: CASSYGRGETQYF
j_gene: TRBJ2-7; v_gene: TRBV11-2; abundance: NA; d_gene: NA; CDR3nt: TGTGCCAGCAGCACAAGGACAGGGGAGCAGCGGGGGGGCCTGAACGAGCAGTACTTC; CDR3aa: CASSTRTGEQRGGLNEQYF
j_gene: TRBJ2-7; v_gene: TRBV19; abundance: once; d_gene: TRBD1; CDR3nt: TGTGCCAGTAGTCCCACAGGGGTTTACGAGCAGTACTTC; CDR3aa: CASSPTGVYEQYF
j_gene: TRBJ2-3; v_gene: TRBV6-1; abundance: once; d_gene: TRBD2; CDR3nt: TGTGCCAGCAGTGAAATTAGCGGGGGGCCAGATACGCAGTATTTT; CDR3aa: CASSEISGGPDTQYF
j_gene: TRBJ1-4; v_gene: TRBV5-5; abundance: NA; d_gene: NA; CDR3nt: TGTGCCAGCAGCTTGGTCCCCCAGGGTAATGAAAAACTGTTTTTT; CDR3aa: CASSLVPQGNEKLFF
j_gene: TRBJ1-1; v_gene: TRBV7-8; abundance: NA; d_gene: TRBD1; CDR3nt: TGTGCCAGCAGAACGGATAAACAGGGGGCTCCTCACATGATGGGAAAGACTGAAGCTTTCTTT; CDR3aa: CASRTDKQGAPHMMGKTEAFF
j_gene: TRBJ2-3; v_gene: TRBV4-3; abundance: NA; d_gene: TRBD2; CDR3nt: TGCGCCAGCAGCCAAGCCCGGACTAGCGGATTCTACACAGATACGCAGTATTTT; CDR3aa: CASSQARTSGFYTDTQYF
j_gene: TRBJ2-1; v_gene: TRBV11-3; abundance: NA; d_gene: TRBD2; CDR3nt: TGTGCCAGCAGCTTACCCCTAAGCGGGGGCCACAATGAGCAGTTCTTC; CDR3aa: CASSLPLSGGHNEQFF
j_gene: TRBJ1-1; v_gene: TRBV6-5; abundance: NA; d_gene: NA; CDR3nt: TGTGCCAGCAGCCTAGGGGGGGTTCAGAACACTGAAGCTTTCTTT; CDR3aa: CASSLGGVQNTEAFF
j_gene: TRBJ2-2; v_gene: TRBV11-3; abundance: once; d_gene: TRBD1; CDR3nt: TGTGCCAGCAGCAGAGGTACAGGGGGCGGCACCGGGGAGCTGTTTTTT; CDR3aa: CASSRGTGGGTGELFF
j_gene: TRBJ2-5; v_gene: TRBV6-2/TRBV6-3; abundance: NA; d_gene: TRBD1; CDR3nt: TGTGCCAGCAGTTACTTACAGGGGGCAGGGGAGACCCAGTACTTC; CDR3aa: CASSYLQGAGETQYF
j_gene: TRBJ2-7; v_gene: TRBV13; abundance: NA; d_gene: TRBD2; CDR3nt: TGTGCCAGCAGCAAGCTACTAGCGGGGGGGCGCGAGCAGTACTTC; CDR3aa: CASSKLLAGGREQYF
j_gene: TRBJ2-7; v_gene: TRBV7-9; abundance: NA; d_gene: NA; CDR3nt: TGTGCCAGCGGCGTGGGGGGACCCGCTAACCCCTACGAGCAGTACTTC; CDR3aa: CASGVGGPANPYEQYF
j_gene: TRBJ2-7; v_gene: TRBV5-1; abundance: once; d_gene: TRBD1; CDR3nt: TGCGCCAGCAGCCCAGGGACAGGCTTAGCCGGGGAGCAGTACTTC; CDR3aa: CASSPGTGLAGEQYF
j_gene: TRBJ2-7; v_gene: TRBV7-8; abundance: NA; d_gene: TRBD2; CDR3nt: TGTGCCAGCAACCTGGGACTAGCGGGGACCTACGAGCAGTACTTC; CDR3aa: CASNLGLAGTYEQYF
j_gene: TRBJ1-2; v_gene: TRBV12-3/TRBV12-4; abundance: once; d_gene: NA; CDR3nt: TGTGCCAGCAGCCCCAACAGGGTTGGATACACCTTC; CDR3aa: CASSPNRVGYTF
j_gene: TRBJ1-4; v_gene: TRBV11-2; abundance: NA; d_gene: NA; CDR3nt: TGTGCCAGCAGCTTAAGATCAGTCGGGGGGGCTGTTGAAAAACTGTTTTTT; CDR3aa: CASSLRSVGGAVEKLFF
j_gene: TRBJ2-5; v_gene: TRBV7-7; abundance: NA; d_gene: TRBD2; CDR3nt: TGTGCCAGCAGCTTTCTAGCGGGAAGACCAGAGGAGACCCAGTACTTC; CDR3aa: CASSFLAGRPEETQYF
j_gene: TRBJ2-1; v_gene: TRBV5-1; abundance: once; d_gene: TRBD1; CDR3nt: TGCGCCAGCAGCATTCGGACAGGGGACGGCAATGAGCAGTTCTTC; CDR3aa: CASSIRTGDGNEQFF
j_gene: TRBJ2-7; v_gene: TRBV5-4; abundance: NA; d_gene: TRBD1; CDR3nt: TGTGCCAGCAGCCCAGACAGGGGGCCCGAGCAGTACTTC; CDR3aa: CASSPDRGPEQYF
j_gene: TRBJ1-4; v_gene: TRBV7-9; abundance: NA; d_gene: NA; CDR3nt: TGTGCCAGCAGCCCTGACCCAAGGGGAGGTGAAAAACTGTTTTTT; CDR3aa: CASSPDPRGGEKLFF
j_gene: TRBJ2-1; v_gene: TRBV13; abundance: NA; d_gene: TRBD2; CDR3nt: TGTGCCAGCAGCTCAAGATTTAGCGGGGACGTTAAAGTCGATGAGCAGTTCTTC; CDR3aa: CASSSRFSGDVKVDEQFF
j_gene: TRBJ2-7; v_gene: TRBV5-6; abundance: NA; d_gene: NA; CDR3nt: TGTGCCAGCAGGTCGGGGAGCCCCTACGAGCAGTACTTC; CDR3aa: CASRSGSPYEQYF
j_gene: TRBJ1-5; v_gene: TRBV12-5; abundance: NA; d_gene: TRBD1; CDR3nt: TGTGCTAGTGCTCGGACAGGTGCTCAGCCCCAGCATTTT; CDR3aa: CASARTGAQPQHF
j_gene: TRBJ2-1; v_gene: TRBV6-5; abundance: NA; d_gene: TRBD1; CDR3nt: TGTGCCAGCAGTTACTCCGGGACAGGGTTGGATGAGCAGTTCTTC; CDR3aa: CASSYSGTGLDEQFF
j_gene: TRBJ2-1; v_gene: TRBV7-2; abundance: once; d_gene: NA; CDR3nt: TGTGCCAGCAGCTTTCCGGGATCCAATGAGCAGTTCTTC; CDR3aa: CASSFPGSNEQFF
j_gene: TRBJ2-1; v_gene: TRBV4-3; abundance: NA; d_gene: TRBD1; CDR3nt: TGCGCCAGCAGCCAAGCTCGGACAGGGGCGTACAATGAGCAGTTCTTC; CDR3aa: CASSQARTGAYNEQFF
j_gene: TRBJ2-3; v_gene: TRBV29-1; abundance: NA; d_gene: NA; CDR3nt: TGCAGCGTGGTACAGGTGGATACGCAGTATTTT; CDR3aa: CSVVQVDTQYF
j_gene: TRBJ2-4; v_gene: TRBV2; abundance: once; d_gene: TRBD1; CDR3nt: TGTGCCAGCAGGGGGACAGGGGGTTCCAAAAACATTCAGTACTTC; CDR3aa: CASRGTGGSKNIQYF
j_gene: TRBJ2-5; v_gene: TRBV7-2; abundance: NA; d_gene: NA; CDR3nt: TGTGCCAGCAGCTTACAGGGACTCCAACAAGAGACCCAGTACTTC; CDR3aa: CASSLQGLQQETQYF
j_gene: TRBJ1-5; v_gene: TRBV4-3; abundance: NA; d_gene: NA; CDR3nt: TGCGCCAGCAGCCAAGGTCACAGTAGCAATCAGCCCCAGCATTTT; CDR3aa: CASSQGHSSNQPQHF